Below, 25 T cell receptor beta chains from the same sample are listed, as sequenced in a study of T cells in Graves' hyperthyroidism and ophthalmopathy. Amplification yielded TCR beta CDR3 regions, with RNA transcripts as the source. Researchers ran a first-round RT-PCR on the TCR CDR3 using the HTBI primer set. A single record per CDR3 protein comes from TCRdb applying MiXCR to the multiplex PCR reads. Of about 560,000 distinct CDR3 sequences listed, over 15% are singletons. Sequencing input: blood. Source of these receptors: a woman aged 18-29 years with Graves' hyperthyroidism.

This clonotype was seen repeatedly, ten times or more. The chain carries TRBV2 and TRBJ2-7; D remains unclear. CDR1 is SNHLY and CDR2 is FYNNEI in the germline V gene. V shed 6 bases and J shed 0 bases, with 12 bases lying between them. CDR3 size: 14 residues. In DNA form, the CDR3 reads TGTGCCAGCAGGCCACGAGCTTACTCCTACGAGCAGTACTTC. It is translated as CASRPRAYSYEQYF. The full variable domain, with the rest looked up from reference TRBV2 and TRBJ2-7, is EPEVTQTPSHQVTQMGQEVILRCVPISNHLYFYWYRQILGQKVEFLVSFYNNEISEKSEIFDDQFSVERPDGSNFTLKIRSTKLEDSAMYFCASRPRAYSYEQYFGPGTRLTVT.

This clonotype was detected only a few times. The CDR3 loop is CASSRQGASYNSPLHF. CDR3 bases: TGTGCCAGCAGTCGACAGGGGGCATCCTATAATTCACCCCTCCACTTT. The chain couples TRBV7-9 to TRBJ1-6, with 10 bases fitting TRBD1. Trimming took 6 bases from V and 1 from J; bases not matched to a gene: 3. The CDR3 covers 16 residues. Germline V gives CDR1 SEHNR, CDR2 FQNEAQ (reference sequence).

This clonotype was picked up many times. The chain combines TRBV18 with TRBJ2-5; possible D gene TRBD2, 5 bases. V was pared by 8 bases and J by 5 bases, with 12 bases between. The V gene's germline CDR1 is KGHSH and CDR2 LQKENI. The CDR3 sequence is 12 residues long. CDR3 protein: CASSPPGETQYF. The CDR3 region has the DNA TGTGCCAGCAGCCCACCGGGGGAGACCCAGTACTTC.

J is TRBJ1-1 and V is TRBV19, with no clear D. With 7 bases removed from V and 6 bases from J, the gap between germline ends came to 9 bases. Germline CDR1 reads LNHDA; CDR2 reads SQIVND (reference sequence). CDR3 length equals 11 residues. The CDR3 sequence is CASKKGSEAFF. The CDR3 DNA reads as TGTGCCAGTAAGAAGGGTTCTGAAGCTTTCTTT.

This clonotype showed up just a few times. The chain recombines TRBV20-1 with TRBJ2-2; 8 nucleotides align to TRBD2. The CDR3 extends over 14 amino acids. V lost 6 bases and J lost 4; bases outside the gene matches: 7. Per germline, CDR1 DFQATT and CDR2 SNEGSKA (reference sequence). The CDR3 loop reads CSAYSGVSTGELFF. For the CDR3, the DNA is TGCAGTGCATATAGCGGGGTGAGCACCGGGGAGCTGTTTTTT.

In regard to this clonotype: A much larger clone sits a single nucleotide away, making a read error possible. The rearrangement links TRBV6-1 to TRBJ2-1; no clear D gene. The V end was cut by 7 bases, the J end by 8 bases, with 24 bases between. Germline values: CDR1 MNHNS, CDR2 SASEGT. The CDR3 consists of 16 residues. CDR3 nucleotide sequence: TGTGCCAGCATCCCACAAGGACGAGCCGGATCCCATGAGCAGTTCTTC. Its protein is CASIPQGRAGSHEQFF.

This clonotype was counted a few times. The rearrangement uses TRBV15 and TRBJ2-5; D gene unclear. Trimming left V 5 bases short and J 1 base short, with 11 bases between. This CDR3 has 14 residues. Looked up from germline, CDR1 is LNHNV and CDR2 is YYDKDF (reference sequence). The CDR3 sequence is CATSPRAIQETQYF. CDR3 coding DNA: TGTGCCACCAGCCCACGGGCGATCCAAGAGACCCAGTACTTC.

In its sample, this clonotype was seen many times. The V gene is TRBV20-1, the J gene TRBJ2-5, with 11 positions matching TRBD2. The V gene's germline CDR1 is DFQATT and CDR2 SNEGSKA (reference sequence). With V trimmed by 6 bases and J by 5 bases, 11 bases remained unmatched. The length of the CDR3 is 15 residues. The CDR3 DNA sequence: TGCAGTGCCCCCTTAGCGGGAGGGCGGAGGGAGACCCAGTACTTC. Encoded protein: CSAPLAGGRRETQYF.

This clonotype has at least ten counts. V and J are TRBV20-1 and TRBJ2-5, with TRBD2 matching over 8 bases. J gave up 5 bases and V 2 bases, and 16 bases lay outside the gene matches. Germline-derived CDR1 and CDR2 are DFQATT and SNEGSKA (reference sequence). The length of the CDR3 is 17 residues. The DNA for the CDR3 is TGCAGTGCTAGATTAATGGCGGGGGGCGCTTCGGGGGAGACCCAGTACTTC. It yields the protein CSARLMAGGASGETQYF.

V gene TRBV15 combines with J gene TRBJ2-5, with 7 bases fitting TRBD1. The CDR3 has 15 residues. J gave up 3 bases and V 1 base, and 5 bases lay outside the gene matches. In germline, CDR1 is LNHNV, CDR2 YYDKDF (reference sequence). CDR3: CATSRAPGQKETQYF. In DNA, the CDR3 is TGTGCCACCAGCAGAGCCCCGGGACAGAAAGAGACCCAGTACTTC.

This clonotype was observed at least ten times. V gene TRBV11-2 combines with J gene TRBJ2-1; 12 bases are shared with TRBD2. The CDR3 covers 15 residues. V lost 6 bases and J lost 6; bases outside the gene matches: 6. Per the germline V gene, CDR1 is SGHAT and CDR2 is FQNNGV. CDR3 in amino acids: CASRPTSGSRNEQFF. CDR3 DNA sequence: TGTGCCAGCAGACCGACTAGCGGGAGCCGCAATGAGCAGTTCTTC.

This chain joins TRBV6-2 or TRBV6-3 and TRBJ2-7, with TRBD1 matching over 9 bases. The length of the CDR3 is 15 residues. Germline V CDR1 and CDR2: MNHEY, SVGEGT. V shed 5 bases and J 3 bases; nucleotides not matched to a gene: 8. The CDR3, as DNA: TGTGCCAGCAGTCATCCGGGACAGGGAAACTACGAGCAGTACTTC. This sequence encodes CASSHPGQGNYEQYF.

This clonotype was counted between two and nine times. The gene calls are TRBV4-1 and TRBJ2-3; 8 bases align to TRBD1. CDR3 length: 19 residues. J gave up 7 bases and V 2 bases, and 20 bases lay outside the gene matches. Per germline, CDR1 MGHRA and CDR2 YSYEKL. This CDR3 is CASSQSRRSGQGALHTQYF. CDR3 sequence (DNA): TGCGCCAGCAGCCAATCCAGACGTTCTGGACAGGGTGCACTCCATACGCAGTATTTT.

As to this clonotype: A much larger clone differs by one base, so this may be a read error. The chain carries TRBV2 and TRBJ2-3; TRBD2 might be the D (6 bases). Germline CDR1 and CDR2: SNHLY and FYNNEI. The CDR3 length is 15 residues. This chain's CDR3 is CVSSARGKGTDTQYF. The DNA for the CDR3 is TGTGTCAGCAGTGCCCGGGGGAAGGGTACAGATACGCAGTATTTT.

The V call is TRBV2, the J call TRBJ2-2; 7 bases match TRBD2. Germline CDR1 reads SNHLY; CDR2 reads FYNNEI. V lost 6 bases, J lost 9 bases, and 13 bases stayed unmatched. This CDR3 has 15 amino acids. CDR3 amino acids: CASSPRRREPRELFF. Written as DNA, the CDR3 is TGTGCCAGCAGCCCCCGGAGGCGGGAGCCCCGGGAGCTGTTTTTT.

This clonotype was seen more than once but under ten times. This chain joins TRBV3-1 and TRBJ2-5; D possibly corresponds to TRBD1 (5 bases). Trimming took 1 base from V and 5 from J, leaving 11 bases between them. From germline, CDR1 is LGHDT and CDR2 YNNKEL (reference sequence). This CDR3 is 14 amino acids long. The CDR3 is CASSQGQGTETQYF. The CDR3 coding sequence is TGTGCCAGCAGCCAAGGCCAGGGCACCGAGACCCAGTACTTC.

This clonotype was counted ten times or more. The chain has TRBV12-3 or TRBV12-4 and TRBJ1-1, with TRBD1 identical over 7 bases. This CDR3 is 15 amino acids long. The V segment lost 5 bases and the J segment 0 bases; nucleotides outside the gene matches: 6. The CDR3 bases are TGTGCCAGCAGTGGACGAGGGGGCTTGAACACTGAAGCTTTCTTT. It yields the protein CASSGRGGLNTEAFF.

This clonotype was detected ten times or more. The rearrangement uses TRBV28 and TRBJ2-1; 7 bases are a match to TRBD2. Germline V gene data show CDR1 as MDHEN and CDR2 as SYDVKM. This CDR3 has 16 amino acids. V shed 1 base, J shed 8 bases, and the junction held 11 bases outside the gene matches. CDR3 sequence reads: CASSLLLAGEGHEQFF. In DNA form, the CDR3 reads TGTGCCAGCAGTTTATTACTGGCGGGAGAAGGTCATGAGCAGTTCTTC.

This clonotype was seen a handful of times. The V gene is TRBV20-1, the J gene TRBJ2-5; a possible D gene is TRBD2 (5 bases). V dropped 5 bases and J dropped 2 bases, with 15 bases sitting between them. The length of the CDR3 is 14 residues. Germline lookup yields CDR1 DFQATT and CDR2 SNEGSKA (reference sequence). The CDR3 reads CSASKDWGQETQYF. CDR3 nucleotide sequence: TGCAGTGCTTCCAAGGACTGGGGACAAGAGACCCAGTACTTC.

This clonotype was counted ten times or more. This chain connects TRBV28 to TRBJ1-2; 10 nucleotides line up with TRBD1. This CDR3 has 15 amino acids. Germline V gene data show CDR1 as MDHEN and CDR2 as SYDVKM. Losses at the gene ends were 6 bases for V and 6 bases for J; bases not matched to a gene: 10. CDR3 amino acids: CASSAGTGAFNGYTF. DNA for the CDR3: TGTGCCAGCAGCGCCGGGACAGGGGCGTTTAATGGCTACACCTTC.

This clonotype was observed at least ten times. The chain employs TRBV7-2 and TRBJ1-1, with TRBD1 matching over 8 bases. CDR1 and CDR2 (germline): SGHTA, FQGNSA. The CDR3 sequence is 14 residues long. The V gene end was trimmed by 2 bases and the J gene end by 11 bases; junction bases not matched to a gene: 10. CDR3 in amino acids: CASSLTQFQGAAFF. CDR3 sequence (DNA): TGTGCCAGCAGCTTAACCCAGTTCCAGGGGGCGGCTTTCTTT.

This clonotype showed up many times. The V call is TRBV3-1, the J call TRBJ1-6; D gene uncertain. The CDR3 is 15 amino acids. The germline V gene encodes CDR1 LGHDT and CDR2 YNNKEL (reference sequence). Trimming stripped 1 base from V and 10 bases from J, with 14 bases between. The DNA for the CDR3 is TGTGCCAGCAGCCAAGCGAGCTCGGCGGACTCACCCCTCCACTTT. Amino acid sequence: CASSQASSADSPLHF.

The sample holds a few counts of this clonotype. V gene TRBV6-1 combines with J gene TRBJ1-1; D may be TRBD1 (5 bases). CDR1 and CDR2 (germline): MNHNS, SASEGT. V was clipped by 5 bases and J by 10 bases, with 14 bases between them. The CDR3 covers 12 residues. The CDR3 region has the DNA TGTGCCAGCAGTTCCCTAGGAGGGGCAGCTTTCTTT. This encodes CASSSLGGAAFF.

V gene TRBV5-1 combines with J gene TRBJ1-1, with TRBD1 matching over 7 bases. The CDR3 spans 17 residues. Germline V CDR1 and CDR2: SGHRS, YFSETQ. The V gene end was trimmed by 0 bases and the J gene end by 5 bases; junction bases not matched to a gene: 13. CDR3 DNA sequence: TGCGCCAGCAGCTTGGTTTACAGGGGCGCGTCTAGGACTGAAGCTTTCTTT. This gives the protein CASSLVYRGASRTEAFF.

This chain connects TRBV20-1 to TRBJ1-6; weak D call: TRBD1 (5 bases). Per germline, CDR1 DFQATT and CDR2 SNEGSKA (reference sequence). The CDR3 has 16 amino acids. V shed 2 bases and J shed 2 bases, with 13 bases lying between them. The CDR3 coding sequence is TGCAGTGCTAGATCAGGCAGGGAGACCTATAATTCACCCCTCCACTTT. Translation gives CSARSGRETYNSPLHF.